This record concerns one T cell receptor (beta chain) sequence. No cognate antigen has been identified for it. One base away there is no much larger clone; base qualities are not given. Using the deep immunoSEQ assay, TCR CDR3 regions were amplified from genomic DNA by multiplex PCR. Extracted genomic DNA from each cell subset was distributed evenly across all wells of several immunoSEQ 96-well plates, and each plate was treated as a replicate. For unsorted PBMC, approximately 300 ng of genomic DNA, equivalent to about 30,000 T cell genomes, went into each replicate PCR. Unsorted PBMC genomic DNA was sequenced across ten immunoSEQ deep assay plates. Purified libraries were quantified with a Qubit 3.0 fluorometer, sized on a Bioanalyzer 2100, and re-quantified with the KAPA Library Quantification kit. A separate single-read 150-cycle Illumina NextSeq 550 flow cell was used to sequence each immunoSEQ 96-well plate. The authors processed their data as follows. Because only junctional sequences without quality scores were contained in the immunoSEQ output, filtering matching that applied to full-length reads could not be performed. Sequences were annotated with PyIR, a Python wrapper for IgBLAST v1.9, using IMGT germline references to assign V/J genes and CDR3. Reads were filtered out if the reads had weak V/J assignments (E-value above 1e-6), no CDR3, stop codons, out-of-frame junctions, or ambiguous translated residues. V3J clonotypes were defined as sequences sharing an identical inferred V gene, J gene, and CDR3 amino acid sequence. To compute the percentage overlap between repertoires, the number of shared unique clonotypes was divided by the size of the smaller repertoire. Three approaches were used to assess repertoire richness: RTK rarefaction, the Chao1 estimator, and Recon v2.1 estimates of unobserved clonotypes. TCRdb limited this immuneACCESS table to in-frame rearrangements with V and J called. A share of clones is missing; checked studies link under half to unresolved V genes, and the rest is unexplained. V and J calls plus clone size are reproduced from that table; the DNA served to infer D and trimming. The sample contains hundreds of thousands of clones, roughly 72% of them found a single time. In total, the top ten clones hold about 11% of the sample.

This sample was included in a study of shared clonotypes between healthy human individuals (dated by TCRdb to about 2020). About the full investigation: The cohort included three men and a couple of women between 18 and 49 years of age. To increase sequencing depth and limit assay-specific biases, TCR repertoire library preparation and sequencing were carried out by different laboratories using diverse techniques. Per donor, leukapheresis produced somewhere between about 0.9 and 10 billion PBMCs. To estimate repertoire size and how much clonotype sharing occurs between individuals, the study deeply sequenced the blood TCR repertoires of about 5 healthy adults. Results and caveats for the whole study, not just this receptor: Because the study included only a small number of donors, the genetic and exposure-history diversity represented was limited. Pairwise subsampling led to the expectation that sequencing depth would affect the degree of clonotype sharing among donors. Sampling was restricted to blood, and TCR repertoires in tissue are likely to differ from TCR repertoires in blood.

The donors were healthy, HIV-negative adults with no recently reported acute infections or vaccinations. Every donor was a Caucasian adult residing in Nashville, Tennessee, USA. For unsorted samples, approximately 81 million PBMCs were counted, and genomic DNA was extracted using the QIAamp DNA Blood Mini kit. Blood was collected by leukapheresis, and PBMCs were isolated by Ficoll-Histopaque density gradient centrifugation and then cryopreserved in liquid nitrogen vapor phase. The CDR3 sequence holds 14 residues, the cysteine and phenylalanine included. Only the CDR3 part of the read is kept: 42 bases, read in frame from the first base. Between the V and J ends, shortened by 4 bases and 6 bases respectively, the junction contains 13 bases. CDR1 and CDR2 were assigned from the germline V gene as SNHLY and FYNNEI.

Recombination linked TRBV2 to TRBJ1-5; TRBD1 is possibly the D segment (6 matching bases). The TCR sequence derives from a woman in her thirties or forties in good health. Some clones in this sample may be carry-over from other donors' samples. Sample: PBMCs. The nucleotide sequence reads TGTGCCAGCAGTGGGCGCCTAGGGGGTCAGCCCCAGCATTTT. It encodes CASSGRLGGQPQHF.